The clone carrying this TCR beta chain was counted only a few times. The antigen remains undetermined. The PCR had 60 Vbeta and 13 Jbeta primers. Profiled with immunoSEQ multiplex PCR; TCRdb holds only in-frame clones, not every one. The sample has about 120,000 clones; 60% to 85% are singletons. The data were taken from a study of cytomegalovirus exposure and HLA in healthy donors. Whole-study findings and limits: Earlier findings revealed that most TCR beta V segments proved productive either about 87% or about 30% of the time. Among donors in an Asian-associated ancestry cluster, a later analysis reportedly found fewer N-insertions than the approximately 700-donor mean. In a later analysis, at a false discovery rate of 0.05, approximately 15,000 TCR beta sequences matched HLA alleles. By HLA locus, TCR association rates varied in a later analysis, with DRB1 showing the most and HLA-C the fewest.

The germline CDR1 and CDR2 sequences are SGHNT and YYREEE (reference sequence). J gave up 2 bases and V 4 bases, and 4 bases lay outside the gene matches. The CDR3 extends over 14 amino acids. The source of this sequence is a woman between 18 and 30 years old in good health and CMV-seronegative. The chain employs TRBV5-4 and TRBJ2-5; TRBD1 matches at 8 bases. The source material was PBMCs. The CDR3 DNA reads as TGTGCCAGCAGCCGAGGGACAGGACAAGAGACCCAGTACTTC. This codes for CASSRGTGQETQYF.